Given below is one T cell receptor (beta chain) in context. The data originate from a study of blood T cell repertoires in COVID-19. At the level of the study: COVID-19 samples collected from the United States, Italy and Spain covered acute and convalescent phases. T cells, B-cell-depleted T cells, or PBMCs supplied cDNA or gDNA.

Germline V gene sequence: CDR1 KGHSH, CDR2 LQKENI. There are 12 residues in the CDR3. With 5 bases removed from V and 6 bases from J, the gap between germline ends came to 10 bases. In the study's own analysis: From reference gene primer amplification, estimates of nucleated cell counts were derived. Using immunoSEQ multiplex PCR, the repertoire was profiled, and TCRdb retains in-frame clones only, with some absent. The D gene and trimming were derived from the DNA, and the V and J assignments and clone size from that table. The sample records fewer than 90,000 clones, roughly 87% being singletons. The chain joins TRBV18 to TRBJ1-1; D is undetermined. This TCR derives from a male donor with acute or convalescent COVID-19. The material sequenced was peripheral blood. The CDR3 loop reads CASSSLRAEAFF. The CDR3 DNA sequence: TGTGCCAGCTCATCGCTGCGTGCTGAAGCTTTCTTT.